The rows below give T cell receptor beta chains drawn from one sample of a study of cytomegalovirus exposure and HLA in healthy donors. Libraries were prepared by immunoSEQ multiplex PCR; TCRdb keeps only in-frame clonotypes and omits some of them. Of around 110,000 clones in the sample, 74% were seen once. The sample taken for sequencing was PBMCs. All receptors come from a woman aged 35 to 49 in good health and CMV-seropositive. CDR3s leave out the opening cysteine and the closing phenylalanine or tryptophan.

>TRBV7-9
ASSFPEGGSYEQY
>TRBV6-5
ASSPDRGSGNTIY
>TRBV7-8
ASSLVGIVQEETQY
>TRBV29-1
SGFIRTGANYGYT
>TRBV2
ASGQVVGYEQY
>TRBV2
AGGRGPSTNEKLF
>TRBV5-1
ASTGTEAGELF
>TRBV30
AWSVYGTREKLF
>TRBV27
ASSLSTGGWDEQY
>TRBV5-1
ASSLSRGALNTEAF
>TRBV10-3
AISVDGGSYNEQF
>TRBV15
ATSRGMAGGTDTQY
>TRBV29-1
SVATGTEAF
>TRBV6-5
ASTWGVDTEAF
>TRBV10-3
AISESVTGVLNTEAF
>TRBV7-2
ASSLSQMNTEAF
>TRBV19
ASSWGTVNTGELF
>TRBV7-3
ASSLKGGQGDTDTQY
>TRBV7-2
ASSLDRQNIQY
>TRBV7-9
ASTQQGRNTEAF
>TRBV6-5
ATTVQRRSPLH
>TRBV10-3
AIRSFTQGNTGELF
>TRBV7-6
ASTPGEGWSNEKLF
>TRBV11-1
ASSLDQGAGGYT
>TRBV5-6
ASSLVLSNSPLH
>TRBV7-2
ASSPSGGKISYEQY
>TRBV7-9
ASSQRTSAETQY
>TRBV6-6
ASSYGHTSSNQPQH
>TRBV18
ASSLTSQETQY
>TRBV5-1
ASSAGTGSDTQY
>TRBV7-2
ASSPEGWTGDNGYT
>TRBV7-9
ASSLERPGTGIGAPQH
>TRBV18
ASSSPANEKLF
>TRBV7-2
ASSLDAGADTEAF
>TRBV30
AWSPLDRGGYYGYT
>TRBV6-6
ASSYASGTDTQY
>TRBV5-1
ASSLEGGGSTDTQY
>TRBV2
ASSGQGARSGNTIY
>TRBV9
ASSVSGPSPGNTIY